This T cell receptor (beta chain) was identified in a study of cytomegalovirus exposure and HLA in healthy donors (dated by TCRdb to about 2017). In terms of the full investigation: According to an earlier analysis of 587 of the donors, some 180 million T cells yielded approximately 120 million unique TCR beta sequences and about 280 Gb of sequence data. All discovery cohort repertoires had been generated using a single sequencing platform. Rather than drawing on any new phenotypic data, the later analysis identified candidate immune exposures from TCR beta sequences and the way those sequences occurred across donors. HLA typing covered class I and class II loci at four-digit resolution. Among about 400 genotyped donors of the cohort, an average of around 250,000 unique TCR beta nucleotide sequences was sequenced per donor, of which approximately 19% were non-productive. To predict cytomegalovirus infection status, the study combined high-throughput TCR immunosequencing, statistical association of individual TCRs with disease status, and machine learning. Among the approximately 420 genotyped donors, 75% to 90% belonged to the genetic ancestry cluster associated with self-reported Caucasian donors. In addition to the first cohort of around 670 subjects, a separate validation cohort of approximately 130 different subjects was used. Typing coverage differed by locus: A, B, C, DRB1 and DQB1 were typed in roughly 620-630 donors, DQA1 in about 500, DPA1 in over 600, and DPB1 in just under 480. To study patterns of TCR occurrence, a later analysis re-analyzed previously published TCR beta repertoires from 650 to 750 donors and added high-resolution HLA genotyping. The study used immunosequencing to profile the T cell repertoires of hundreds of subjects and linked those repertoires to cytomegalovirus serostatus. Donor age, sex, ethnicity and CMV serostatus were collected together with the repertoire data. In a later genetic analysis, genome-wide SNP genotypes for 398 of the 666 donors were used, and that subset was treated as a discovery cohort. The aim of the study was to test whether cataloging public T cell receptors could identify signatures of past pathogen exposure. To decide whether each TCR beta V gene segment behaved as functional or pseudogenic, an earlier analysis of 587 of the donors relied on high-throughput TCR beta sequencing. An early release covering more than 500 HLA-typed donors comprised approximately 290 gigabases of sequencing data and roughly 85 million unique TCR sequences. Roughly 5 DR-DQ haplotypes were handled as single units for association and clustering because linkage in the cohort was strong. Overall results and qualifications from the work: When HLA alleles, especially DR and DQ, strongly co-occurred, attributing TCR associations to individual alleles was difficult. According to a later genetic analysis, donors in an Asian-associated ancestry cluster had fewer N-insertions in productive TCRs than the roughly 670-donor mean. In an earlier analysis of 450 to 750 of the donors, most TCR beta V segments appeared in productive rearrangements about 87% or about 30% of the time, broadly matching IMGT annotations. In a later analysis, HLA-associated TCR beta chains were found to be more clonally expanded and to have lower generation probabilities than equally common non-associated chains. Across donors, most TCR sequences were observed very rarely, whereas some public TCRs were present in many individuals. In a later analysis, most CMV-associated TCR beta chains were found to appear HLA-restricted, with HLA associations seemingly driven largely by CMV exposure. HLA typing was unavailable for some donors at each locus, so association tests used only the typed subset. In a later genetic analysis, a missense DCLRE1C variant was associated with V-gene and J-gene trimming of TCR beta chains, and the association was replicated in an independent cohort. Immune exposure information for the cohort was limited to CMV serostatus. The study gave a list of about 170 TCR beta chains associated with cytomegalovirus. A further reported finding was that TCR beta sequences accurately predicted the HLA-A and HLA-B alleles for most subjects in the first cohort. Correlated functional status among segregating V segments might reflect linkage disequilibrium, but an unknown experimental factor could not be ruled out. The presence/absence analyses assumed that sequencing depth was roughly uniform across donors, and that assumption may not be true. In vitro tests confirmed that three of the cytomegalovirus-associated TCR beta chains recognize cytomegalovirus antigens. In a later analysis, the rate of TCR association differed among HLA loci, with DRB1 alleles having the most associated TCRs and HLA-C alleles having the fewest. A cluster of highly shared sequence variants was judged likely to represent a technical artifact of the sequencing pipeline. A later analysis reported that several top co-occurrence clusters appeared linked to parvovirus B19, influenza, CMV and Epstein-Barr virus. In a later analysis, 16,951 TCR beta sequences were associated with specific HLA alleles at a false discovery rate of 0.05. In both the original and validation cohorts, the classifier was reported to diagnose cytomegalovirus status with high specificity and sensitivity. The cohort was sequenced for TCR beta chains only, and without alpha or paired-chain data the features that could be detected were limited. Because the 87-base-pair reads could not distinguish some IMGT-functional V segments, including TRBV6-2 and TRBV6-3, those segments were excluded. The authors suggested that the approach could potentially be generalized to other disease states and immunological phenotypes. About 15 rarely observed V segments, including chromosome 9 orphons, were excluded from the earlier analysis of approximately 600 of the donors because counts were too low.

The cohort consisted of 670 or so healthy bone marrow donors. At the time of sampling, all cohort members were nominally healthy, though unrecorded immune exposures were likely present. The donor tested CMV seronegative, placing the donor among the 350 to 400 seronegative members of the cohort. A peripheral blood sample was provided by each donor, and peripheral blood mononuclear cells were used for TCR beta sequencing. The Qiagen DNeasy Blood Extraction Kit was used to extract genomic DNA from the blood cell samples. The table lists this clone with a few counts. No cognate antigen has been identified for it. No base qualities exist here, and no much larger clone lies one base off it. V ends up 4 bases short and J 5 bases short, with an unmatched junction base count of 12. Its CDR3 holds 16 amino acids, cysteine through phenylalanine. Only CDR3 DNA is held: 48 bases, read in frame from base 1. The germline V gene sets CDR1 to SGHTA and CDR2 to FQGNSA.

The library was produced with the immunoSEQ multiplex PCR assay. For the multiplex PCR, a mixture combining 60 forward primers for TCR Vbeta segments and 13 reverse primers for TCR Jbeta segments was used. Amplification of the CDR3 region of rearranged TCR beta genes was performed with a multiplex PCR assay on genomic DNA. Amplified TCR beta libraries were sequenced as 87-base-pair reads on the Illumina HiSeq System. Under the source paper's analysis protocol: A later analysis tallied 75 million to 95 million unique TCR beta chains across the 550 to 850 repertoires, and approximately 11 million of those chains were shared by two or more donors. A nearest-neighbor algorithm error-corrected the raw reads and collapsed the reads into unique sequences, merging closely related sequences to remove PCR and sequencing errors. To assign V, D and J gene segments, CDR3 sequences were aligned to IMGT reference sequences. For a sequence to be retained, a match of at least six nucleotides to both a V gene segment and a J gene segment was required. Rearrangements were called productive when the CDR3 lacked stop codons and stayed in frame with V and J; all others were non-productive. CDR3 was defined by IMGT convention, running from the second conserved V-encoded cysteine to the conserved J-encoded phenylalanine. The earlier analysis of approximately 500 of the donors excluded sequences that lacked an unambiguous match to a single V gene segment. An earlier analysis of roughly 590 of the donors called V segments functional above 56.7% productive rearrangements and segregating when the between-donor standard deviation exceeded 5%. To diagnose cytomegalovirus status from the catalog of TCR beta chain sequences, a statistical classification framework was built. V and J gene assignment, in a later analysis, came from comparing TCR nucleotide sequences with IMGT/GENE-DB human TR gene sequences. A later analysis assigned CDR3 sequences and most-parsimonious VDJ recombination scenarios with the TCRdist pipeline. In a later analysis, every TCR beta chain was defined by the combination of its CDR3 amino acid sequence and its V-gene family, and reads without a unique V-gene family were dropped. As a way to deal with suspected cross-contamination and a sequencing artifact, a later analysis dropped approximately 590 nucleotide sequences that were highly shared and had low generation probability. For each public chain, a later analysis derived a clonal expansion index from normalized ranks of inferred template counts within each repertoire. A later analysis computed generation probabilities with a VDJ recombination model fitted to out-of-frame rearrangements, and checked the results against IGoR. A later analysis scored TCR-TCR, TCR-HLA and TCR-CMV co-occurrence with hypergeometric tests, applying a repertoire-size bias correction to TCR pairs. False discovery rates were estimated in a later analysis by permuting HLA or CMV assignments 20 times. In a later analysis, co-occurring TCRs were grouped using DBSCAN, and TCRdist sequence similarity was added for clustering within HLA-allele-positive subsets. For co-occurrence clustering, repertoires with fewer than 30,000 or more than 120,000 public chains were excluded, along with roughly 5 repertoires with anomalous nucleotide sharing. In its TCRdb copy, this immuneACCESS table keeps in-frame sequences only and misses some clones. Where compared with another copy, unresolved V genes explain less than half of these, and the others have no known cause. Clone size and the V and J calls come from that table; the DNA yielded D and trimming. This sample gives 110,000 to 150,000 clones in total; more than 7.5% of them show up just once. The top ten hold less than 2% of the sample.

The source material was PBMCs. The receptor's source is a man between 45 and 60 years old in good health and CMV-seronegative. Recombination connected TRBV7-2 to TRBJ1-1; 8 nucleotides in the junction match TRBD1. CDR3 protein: CASSSVPQGGGTEAFF. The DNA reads TGTGCCAGCAGCTCCGTACCACAGGGGGGAGGAACTGAAGCTTTCTTT. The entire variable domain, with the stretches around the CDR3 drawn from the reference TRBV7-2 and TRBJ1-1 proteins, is GAGVSQSPSNKVTEKGKDVELRCDPISGHTALYWYRQSLGQGLEFLIYFQGNSAPDKSGLPSDRFSAERTGGSVSTLTIQRTQQEDSAVYLCASSSVPQGGGTEAFFGQGTRLTVV.